The rows below give T cell receptor beta chains drawn from one sample of a study of Ad26.COV2.S vaccination and SARS-CoV-2 variants. Profiling relied on immunoSEQ multiplex PCR, and the TCRdb table lists in-frame clones only, not all of them. The top ten clones hold under 6% of a sample with 300,000 to 400,000 clones, approximately 90% of them seen once. The sample was peripheral blood, taken in a trial of Ad26.COV2.S vaccine versus placebo. The origin of the receptors is a person aged 18 to 59 who received the Ad26.COV2.S COVID-19 vaccine or a placebo. The CDR3 runs from the conserved cysteine through the conserved F or W. D genes are given only for firm matches. A clone size is listed for some rows: how often the clone was seen (once, few, many), or a class if it is expanded.

j_call d_call v_call clone_size cdr3_nt cdr3_aa
TRBJ1-6 TRBD1 TRBV28 - TGTGCCAGCAGTTCCGGGACAGTAAATTCACCCCTCCACTTT CASSSGTVNSPLHF
TRBJ1-2 - TRBV28 - TGTGCCAGCAGTTTGCTATGGGATAAGGATAACTATGGCTACACCTTC CASSLLWDKDNYGYTF
TRBJ2-2 - TRBV18 - TGTGCCAGCTCACCTACCGGGGAGCTGTTTTTT CASSPTGELFF
TRBJ2-3 - TRBV28 - TGTGCCAGCAGCCGACAGTCAGATACGCAGTATTTT CASSRQSDTQYF
TRBJ2-1 TRBD2 TRBV30 - TGTGCCTGGAGCGACGGGCTAGCGGGAGGTAATTGGTTCTTC CAWSDGLAGGNWFF
TRBJ2-1 TRBD2 TRBV19 - TGTGCCAGTAGTATCCCGGGACTAGGTGGTGATGAGCAGTTCTTC CASSIPGLGGDEQFF
TRBJ2-1 - TRBV28 few TGTGCCAGCAGTTTTTTCCTGGGAGTTTCGGGAACGGGAGTAGGCGATGAGCAGTTCTTC CASSFFLGVSGTGVGDEQFF
TRBJ2-3 TRBD2 TRBV5-1 - TGCGCCAGCAGCACCGGACTAGCGGGAGACCTCACAGATACGCAGTATTTT CASSTGLAGDLTDTQYF
TRBJ1-2 - TRBV5-1 - TGCGCCAGCAGCTTGGGGGACTATGGCTACACCTTC CASSLGDYGYTF
TRBJ2-7 TRBD2 TRBV15 - TGTGCCACCAGCAGAGCCGGGAGGGCCAGTTCGGGCTACGAGCAGTACTTC CATSRAGRASSGYEQYF
TRBJ2-1 - TRBV6-1 - TGTGCCAGCAGTGAAGAGCCAGATACCAATGAGCAGTTCTTC CASSEEPDTNEQFF
TRBJ1-1 TRBD1 TRBV6-2/TRBV6-3 - TGTGCCAGCAGTTACTCTTGGACAGGGAGTGAAGCTTTCTTT CASSYSWTGSEAFF
TRBJ2-1 TRBD2 TRBV28 - TGTGCCAGCATTGTTAGCGGGAGGGCCGCCAATGAGCAGTTCTTC CASIVSGRAANEQFF
TRBJ2-1 - TRBV3-1/TRBV3-2 - TGTGCCAGCAGCCAAGATCCGGGGGCCCACAATGAGCAGTTCTTC CASSQDPGAHNEQFF
TRBJ1-2 TRBD1 TRBV9 - TGTGCCAGCAGCGCGACAGGGGCTGGCTACACCTTC CASSATGAGYTF
TRBJ2-6 TRBD1 TRBV14 once TGTGCCAGCAGCCAAAAACGGGGGACAGGCTCTGGGGCCAACGTCCTGACTTTC CASSQKRGTGSGANVLTF
TRBJ2-3 TRBD1 TRBV7-2 - TGTGCCAGCAGCTTATCGACAGGGGTGAAAAGGGATACGCAGTATTTT CASSLSTGVKRDTQYF
TRBJ2-3 - TRBV19 - TGTGCCAGTAGTACGACAGGCACAGATACGCAGTATTTT CASSTTGTDTQYF
TRBJ2-7 - TRBV9 - TGTGCCAGCAGCGTAGACGGGACCTTCTACGAGCAGTACTTC CASSVDGTFYEQYF
TRBJ1-1 TRBD1 TRBV9 - TGTGCCAGCAGCGACGCGCCGGGACAGGGTAATAGTGAAGCTTTCTTT CASSDAPGQGNSEAFF
TRBJ2-5 TRBD2 TRBV24-1 - TGTGCCACCAGTGATTGGACTAGCGGGACACAAGAGACCCAGTACTTC CATSDWTSGTQETQYF
TRBJ1-4 - TRBV19 - TGTGCCAGTAGTATATGGACGGGGCAGATTCCAACTAATGAAAAACTGTTTTTT CASSIWTGQIPTNEKLFF
TRBJ1-1 TRBD1 TRBV5-6 - TGTGCCAGCAGCTTGGTGGACAGGATGAACACTGAAGCTTTCTTT CASSLVDRMNTEAFF
TRBJ2-7 TRBD1 TRBV13 - TGTGCCAGCAGCCAGAAGGACAGGGGTAAACACGAGCAGTACTTC CASSQKDRGKHEQYF
TRBJ1-2 - TRBV2 - TGTGCCAGCAGAGAGGCCGGGACGGATAACTATGGCTACACCTTC CASREAGTDNYGYTF
TRBJ2-2 - TRBV19 few TGTGCCAGTAGTAGACAGGTTACGAACACCGGGGAGCTGTTTTTT CASSRQVTNTGELFF
TRBJ2-5 - TRBV4-1 - TGCGCCAGCAGCCAAGATAGGGGGGGAGCTGGTGAGACCCAGTACTTC CASSQDRGGAGETQYF
TRBJ2-7 TRBD2 TRBV7-3 - TGTGCCAGCAGATTGACTAGCGGGACCCTAAGCCTCTACGAGCAGTACTTC CASRLTSGTLSLYEQYF
TRBJ2-1 - TRBV6-8 - TGTGCCAGCAGTTACCTAGCCAAAGAGCAGTTCTTC CASSYLAKEQFF